The 30 T cell receptor beta chains reported below all come from one sample, sequenced in a study of blood T cell repertoires in COVID-19. TCRdb's table, derived via immunoSEQ multiplex PCR, lists solely in-frame clones and lacks some. The sample records roughly 21,000 clones, around 89% being singletons. Material: peripheral blood. The receptor source for this set is a man aged 65 to 79 with active COVID-19.

This chain links TRBV7-2 with TRBJ1-2; D possibly corresponds to TRBD1 (6 bases). The V gene lost 5 bases and the J gene lost 8 bases, with 24 bases spanning the gap. The CDR3 spans 16 residues. Germline CDR1 and CDR2: SGHTA and FQGNSA. The CDR3 loop reads CASSPRVGSGARGYTF. The CDR3 DNA reads as TGTGCCAGCAGCCCTAGAGTGGGGTCAGGGGCCCGAGGCTACACCTTC.

CDR3 sequence reads: CASSQQVSPLGANVLTF. The CDR3 DNA reads TGTGCCAGCAGCCAGCAGGTGTCCCCTCTGGGGGCCAACGTCCTGACTTTC. The genes are TRBV5-8 and TRBJ2-6; D remains unclear. Trimming stripped 4 bases from V and 4 bases from J, with 18 bases between. The germline gives CDR1 SGHTS, CDR2 YDEGEE. CDR3 size: 17 residues.

This chain links TRBV7-3 with TRBJ2-3; TRBD2 aligns across 11 bases. Germline CDR1 SGHTA, CDR2 FQGTGA. The CDR3 runs to 15 residues. V dropped 5 bases and J dropped 4; count of bases not matched to a gene: 5. The CDR3 loop is CASSRSGGAPDTQYF. The CDR3 DNA reads as TGTGCCAGCAGCCGTAGCGGGGGGGCCCCAGATACGCAGTATTTT.

V gene TRBV9 combines with J gene TRBJ2-2; TRBD1 agrees at 7 bases. The trim removed 0 bases at V and 5 bases at J, leaving 1 base unmatched. Germline V gene data show CDR1 as SGDLS and CDR2 as YYNGEE. CDR3 length: 14 residues. The CDR3 DNA reads TGTGCCAGCAGCGTAGTACAGGGGACCGGGGAGCTGTTTTTT. It translates to CASSVVQGTGELFF.

This clone was detected once. This sequence joins TRBV2 and TRBJ1-5; 7 bases match TRBD1. CDR3 length equals 15 residues. Germline V gives CDR1 SNHLY, CDR2 FYNNEI. V lost 4 bases to trimming and J lost 3 bases; unmatched junction nucleotides: 6. The CDR3: CASSVRTGYNQPQHF. In nucleotides, the CDR3 is TGTGCCAGCAGTGTGAGGACAGGTTACAATCAGCCCCAGCATTTT.

This clone was detected a few times. The rearrangement links TRBV19 to TRBJ1-5; perhaps TRBD1 as D (6 bases). Deletions cut 3 bases from V and 2 bases from J, with 11 bases between. Germline-derived CDR1 and CDR2 are LNHDA and SQIVND (reference sequence). This CDR3 region has 15 residues. CDR3 protein: CASSIRDTRNQPQHF. In DNA form, the CDR3 reads TGTGCCAGTAGTATCCGGGACACACGCAATCAGCCCCAGCATTTT. The complete variable domain, with remaining parts taken from reference TRBV19 and TRBJ1-5, reads DGGITQSPKYLFRKEGQNVTLSCEQNLNHDAMYWYRQDPGQGLRLIYYSQIVNDFQKGDIAEGYSVSREKKESFPLTVTSAQKNPTAFYLCASSIRDTRNQPQHFGDGTRLSIL.

The rearrangement joins TRBV25-1 to TRBJ2-1, with 9 bases that match TRBD2. Germline V gene lookup returns CDR1 MGHDK and CDR2 SYGVNS. The junction had 6 bases not matched to a gene; V was cut back by 5 bases and J by 4 bases. This CDR3 has 15 residues. CDR3 bases: TGTGCCAGCAGTATTTTGACTAGCGGATACAATGAGCAGTTCTTC. Its translation: CASSILTSGYNEQFF. Supplemented by reference TRBV25-1 and TRBJ2-1, the full variable domain reads EADIYQTPRYLVIGTGKKITLECSQTMGHDKMYWYQQDPGMELHLIHYSYGVNSTEKGDLSSESTVSRIRTEHFPLTLESARPSHTSQYLCASSILTSGYNEQFFGPGTRLTVL.

The chain couples TRBV5-1 to TRBJ1-1; 7 bases are a match to TRBD1. CDR3 length: 14 residues. The germline V gene has CDR1 SGHRS and CDR2 YFSETQ. V trimming: 6 bases; J trimming: 0 bases; junction bases outside the gene matches: 5. Written as DNA, the CDR3 is TGCGCCAGCACCCAGGGGGTGCTGAACACTGAAGCTTTCTTT. The encoded protein is CASTQGVLNTEAFF. The complete variable domain, with remaining parts taken from reference TRBV5-1 and TRBJ1-1, reads KAGVTQTPRYLIKTRGQQVTLSCSPISGHRSVSWYQQTPGQGLQFLFEYFSETQRNKGNFPGRFSGRQFSNSRSEMNVSTLELGDSALYLCASTQGVLNTEAFFGQGTRLTVV.

The CDR3 sequence: CASSLVAAYTGELFF. CDR3 in DNA: TGTGCCAGCAGCTTAGTTGCAGCGTACACCGGGGAGCTGTTTTTT. The chain is built from TRBV11-2 and TRBJ2-2; D call uncertain. CDR1 is SGHAT, CDR2 FQNNGV, per germline. V was shortened by 1 base and J by 3 bases, with 9 bases between the two germline ends. This CDR3 spans 15 amino acids. The complete variable domain, with remaining parts taken from reference TRBV11-2 and TRBJ2-2, reads EAGVAQSPRYKIIEKRQSVAFWCNPISGHATLYWYQQILGQGPKLLIQFQNNGVVDDSQLPKDRFSAERLKGVDSTLKIQPAKLEDSAVYLCASSLVAAYTGELFFGEGSRLTVL.

The V and J genes are TRBV6-5 and TRBJ1-2; D gene ambiguous. Trimming pared 0 bases from V and 2 bases from J, leaving 10 bases between. This CDR3 is 15 amino acids long. CDR1 MNHEY and CDR2 SVGAGI come from the germline V gene. The CDR3 coding sequence is TGTGCCAGCAGTTACTCCGGCAACAGAAACTATGGCTACACCTTC. Its translation: CASSYSGNRNYGYTF.

The genes are TRBV27 and TRBJ2-1, with D maybe TRBD1 (6 bases). V lost 1 base to trimming and J lost 4 bases, with 11 bases between them. The CDR3 is 15 amino acids. Germline V gene sequence: CDR1 MNHEY, CDR2 SMNVEV (reference sequence). The DNA of the CDR3 is TGTGCCAGCAGTTTATGGGACACCGCTTACAATGAGCAGTTCTTC. Amino acid sequence: CASSLWDTAYNEQFF.

J is TRBJ2-1 and V is TRBV7-6, with 9 bases aligning to TRBD2. V lost 2 bases and J lost 7; bases outside the gene matches: 15. The CDR3 sequence is 18 residues long. CDR1 and CDR2 (germline): SGHVS, FNYEAQ. The CDR3 here is CASSLRPGGSGGLNEQFF. As DNA, the CDR3 is TGTGCCAGCAGCTTACGCCCTGGTGGTAGCGGGGGCCTGAATGAGCAGTTCTTC.

This chain links TRBV6-6 with TRBJ1-2; 7 bases fit TRBD1. The CDR3 consists of 14 residues. CDR1 and CDR2 (germline): MNHNY, SVGAGI (reference sequence). After removal of 5 bases from V and 2 bases from J, the junction contained 5 bases not matched to a gene. The DNA of the CDR3 is TGTGCCAGCAGTCGAGGACAGGCGAACTATGGCTACACCTTC. It encodes CASSRGQANYGYTF.

The chain carries TRBV29-1 and TRBJ2-3; 8 bases are shared with TRBD2. V gave up 4 bases and J gave up 1 base; unmatched junction bases: 7. Germline loops: CDR1 SQVTM, CDR2 ANQGSEA. This CDR3 has 15 amino acids. The CDR3 nucleotides read TGCAGCGTTGCGGGGGGGGGACTAGGCACAGATACGCAGTATTTT. Its translation is CSVAGGGLGTDTQYF.

V is TRBV27 and J is TRBJ1-1; D is perhaps TRBD1 (5 bases). CDR1 is MNHEY, CDR2 SMNVEV, per germline (reference sequence). This CDR3 is built from 15 residues. V dropped 5 bases and J dropped 5 bases, with 18 bases sitting between them. CDR3 sequence (DNA): TGTGCCAGCAGTCGGGGCAGCGGGGGTGTTACTGAAGCTTTCTTT. Its protein product is CASSRGSGGVTEAFF.

The chain uses TRBV27 and TRBJ1-2; 8 bases map to TRBD1. Germline-derived CDR1 and CDR2 are MNHEY and SMNVEV (reference sequence). The CDR3 runs 14 residues. With V trimmed by 2 bases and J by 4 bases, 3 bases remained unmatched. The CDR3 here is CASSLQGARYGYTF. For the CDR3, the DNA is TGTGCCAGCAGTTTACAGGGGGCTCGCTATGGCTACACCTTC.

The chain carries TRBV11-2 and TRBJ2-5; 7 nucleotides align to TRBD2. Per germline, CDR1 SGHAT and CDR2 FQNNGV. Germline trimming cut 0 bases from V and 5 bases from J; bases unmatched to any gene: 3. This CDR3 is built from 14 residues. DNA for the CDR3: TGTGCCAGCAGCTTAGATTGGGGGGGGGAGACCCAGTACTTC. This gives the protein CASSLDWGGETQYF.

The chain links TRBV10-2 to TRBJ2-5, with D possibly matching TRBD2 (7 bases). Germline V lookup: CDR1 WSHSY, CDR2 SAAADI. The length of the CDR3 is 14 residues. V was clipped by 6 bases and J by 5 bases, with 16 bases between them. The DNA for the CDR3 is TGCGCCAGCAGGGGGGAGGGGGAGTGGGAGACCCAGTACTTC. Encoded protein: CASRGEGEWETQYF.

The chain has TRBV30 and TRBJ2-2; perhaps TRBD1 as D (6 bases). Trimming pared 7 bases from V and 5 bases from J, leaving 23 bases between. This CDR3 is 16 amino acids long. Germline loops: CDR1 GTSNPN, CDR2 SVGIG (reference sequence). Here the CDR3 reads CAFKIGGPGRTGELFF. The CDR3 DNA reads TGTGCCTTTAAGATAGGGGGACCGGGCCGTACCGGGGAGCTGTTTTTT.

J is TRBJ1-5 and V is TRBV12-5, with TRBD1 matching over 8 bases. Germline V CDR1 and CDR2: LGHNT, FRNRAP. Trimming cost V 1 base and J 6 bases; bases outside gene matches: 8. The CDR3 has 16 amino acids. The CDR3 protein is CASGLGSQGAPQPQHF. The CDR3 coding sequence is TGTGCTAGTGGTTTGGGATCTCAGGGGGCGCCTCAGCCCCAGCATTTT.

V usage is TRBV4-2 and J usage is TRBJ1-2; 10 bases align to TRBD1. The CDR3 consists of 16 residues. The V gene end was trimmed by 4 bases and the J gene end by 0 bases; junction bases not matched to a gene: 5. Germline-derived CDR1 and CDR2 are LGHNA and YNFKEQ. DNA for the CDR3: TGTGCCAGCAGCCCGACAGGGGGCACAGCTAACTATGGCTACACCTTC. It yields the protein CASSPTGGTANYGYTF.

V usage is TRBV10-3 and J usage is TRBJ2-1; weak D call: TRBD1 (5 bases). The germline gives CDR1 ENHRY, CDR2 SYGVKD. The CDR3 covers 16 residues. V lost 1 base to trimming and J lost 6 bases, with 16 bases between them. This CDR3 is CAISEFHQGPFNEQFF. For the CDR3, the DNA is TGTGCCATCAGTGAGTTCCACCAGGGCCCATTCAATGAGCAGTTCTTC.

This chain connects TRBV11-2 to TRBJ2-7; TRBD1 aligns across 7 bases. The CDR3 consists of 15 residues. V lost 6 bases, J lost 0 bases, and 8 bases stayed unmatched. From germline, CDR1 is SGHAT and CDR2 FQNNGV. The DNA for the CDR3 is TGTGCCAGCAGATGGGACAGATTGAGCTCCTACGAGCAGTACTTC. This encodes CASRWDRLSSYEQYF.

This chain joins TRBV10-3 and TRBJ2-1; 8 bases fit TRBD2. The CDR3 covers 9 residues. The trim removed 11 bases at V and 15 bases at J, leaving 6 bases unmatched. The germline gives CDR1 ENHRY, CDR2 SYGVKD. CDR3 sequence: CAASGGVFF. As DNA, the CDR3 is TGTGCCGCATCGGGGGGGGTGTTCTTC.

This chain uses TRBV30 with TRBJ2-1, with TRBD1 identical over 7 bases. V shed 5 bases, J shed 4 bases, and the junction held 5 bases outside the gene matches. The CDR3 contains 13 residues. Germline CDR1 GTSNPN, CDR2 SVGIG (reference sequence). The CDR3: CAWGTVYYNEQFF. The CDR3 DNA reads as TGTGCCTGGGGGACAGTTTATTACAATGAGCAGTTCTTC. The entire variable domain, with the rest obtained from reference TRBV30 and TRBJ2-1, is as follows: SQTIHQWPATLVQPVGSPLSLECTVEGTSNPNLYWYRQAAGRGLQLLFYSVGIGQISSEVPQNLSASRPQDRQFILSSKKLLLSDSGFYLCAWGTVYYNEQFFGPGTRLTVL.

This chain connects TRBV7-8 to TRBJ1-2, with D hard to call. V was clipped by 1 base and J by 3 bases, with 12 bases between them. The CDR3 is 15 amino acids. The germline V gene has CDR1 SGHVS and CDR2 FQNEAQ. The CDR3 here is CASSLEAGLDYGYTF. For the CDR3, the DNA is TGTGCCAGCAGCTTAGAGGCGGGCTTGGACTATGGCTACACCTTC.

The genes are TRBV30 and TRBJ1-2, with TRBD1 matching over 10 bases. The CDR3 totals 14 residues. Germline V gene lookup returns CDR1 GTSNPN and CDR2 SVGIG (reference sequence). Trimming at V came to 5 bases and at J to 3 bases, leaving 6 bases not matched to a gene. CDR3 DNA: TGTGCCTGGGATAAGACAGGGGGCGACTATGGCTACACCTTC. Its protein is CAWDKTGGDYGYTF.

The rearrangement links TRBV5-1 to TRBJ1-2, with D tentatively TRBD1 (6 bases). The CDR3 totals 14 residues. V lost 3 bases, J lost 7 bases, and 16 bases lay in between. Germline V gene lookup returns CDR1 SGHRS and CDR2 YFSETQ. This CDR3 reads CASSSGGGKVGYTF. The CDR3 DNA reads TGCGCCAGCAGCTCCGGCGGGGGCAAGGTTGGCTACACCTTC.

The V gene is TRBV5-6, the J gene TRBJ2-7, with 7 bases that match TRBD1. V gave up 2 bases and J gave up 0 bases; unmatched junction bases: 11. This CDR3 comprises 17 residues. Germline CDR1 reads SGHDT; CDR2 reads YYEEEE. In DNA form, the CDR3 reads TGTGCCAGCAGCTTCTACGGAACAGGACAGGCCTCCTACGAGCAGTACTTC. As protein: CASSFYGTGQASYEQYF.

The chain couples TRBV7-2 to TRBJ1-2; D ambiguous. The CDR3 is 15 amino acids. CDR1 and CDR2 (germline): SGHTA, FQGNSA. Trimming removed 5 bases at V and 4 bases at J, with 17 bases between. The CDR3 coding sequence is TGTGCCAGCAGCCCCCGGGAGGGTGGACTCTATGGCTACACCTTC. This gives the protein CASSPREGGLYGYTF. Full variable domain (outside the CDR3, taken from reference TRBV7-2 and TRBJ1-2): GAGVSQSPSNKVTEKGKDVELRCDPISGHTALYWYRQSLGQGLEFLIYFQGNSAPDKSGLPSDRFSAERTGGSVSTLTIQRTQQEDSAVYLCASSPREGGLYGYTFGSGTRLTVV.